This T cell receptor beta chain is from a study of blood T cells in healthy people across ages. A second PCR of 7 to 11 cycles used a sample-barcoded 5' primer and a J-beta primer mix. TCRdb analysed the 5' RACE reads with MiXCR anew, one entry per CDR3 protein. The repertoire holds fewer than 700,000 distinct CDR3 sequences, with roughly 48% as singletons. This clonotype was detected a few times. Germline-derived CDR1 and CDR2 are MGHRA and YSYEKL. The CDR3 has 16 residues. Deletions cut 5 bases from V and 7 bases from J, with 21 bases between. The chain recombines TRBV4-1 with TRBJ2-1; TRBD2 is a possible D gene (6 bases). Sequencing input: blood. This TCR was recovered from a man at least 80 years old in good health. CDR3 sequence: CASSYPRTTLSNEQFF. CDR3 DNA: TGCGCCAGCAGCTACCCCCGGACTACCCTTTCGAATGAGCAGTTCTTC.